The rows below give T cell receptor beta chains drawn from one sample of a study of T cell repertoires in cytomegalovirus infection. Their antigen targets remain unknown. TCRdb re-analysed the reads in MiXCR, keeping a single row per CDR3 protein. This sample has fewer than 950,000 distinct CDR3 sequences, with approximately 29% found just once. The input for sequencing was cultured CD8+ T cells from PBMCs, taken from culture after CMV antigen stimulation. The receptors originated from a human donor in good health (CMV status not recorded). Some clones in this sample may be carry-over from other donors' samples. CDR3s include the opening cysteine and the closing phenylalanine or tryptophan. A D gene is named only where the DNA matches it firmly. Clone size is given for some rows only: seen once, a few or many times, or a class if the clone is expanded.

D	J	length	V	size	DNA	CDR3
.	TRBJ2-6	15	TRBV6-6	.	TGTGCCAGCAGTTACTACAGCTCTGGGGCCAACGTCCTGACTTTC	CASSYYSSGANVLTF
.	TRBJ2-3	14	TRBV7-2	many	TGTGCCAGCAGCCCCCTAGGGAGCACAGATACGCAGTATTTT	CASSPLGSTDTQYF
TRBD1	TRBJ1-5	16	TRBV12-3/TRBV12-4	.	TGTGCCAGCAGTTTGGGACAGGGGAGAGACAATCAGCCCCAGCATTTT	CASSLGQGRDNQPQHF
.	TRBJ2-3	13	TRBV7-7	.	TGTGCTAGCAGCTACGATGGGGGAGATACGCAGTATTTT	CASSYDGGDTQYF
.	TRBJ1-2	14	TRBV6-5	few	TGTGCCAGCAGTTATGGTTTGGCTAACTATGGCTACACCTTC	CASSYGLANYGYTF
.	TRBJ2-7	14	TRBV4-1	.	TGCGCCAGCAGCTCCCTCTGGACAGCCTACGAGCAGTACTTC	CASSSLWTAYEQYF
TRBD1	TRBJ2-7	16	TRBV27	.	TGTGCCAGCAGTTCCTCTCCGGGACAGGCCTCCTACGAGCAGTACTTC	CASSSSPGQASYEQYF
TRBD2	TRBJ2-1	15	TRBV7-9	.	TGTGCCAGCAGCACTAGCGGGGTGAGGTACAATGAGCAGTTCTTC	CASSTSGVRYNEQFF
.	TRBJ2-3	15	TRBV12-3/TRBV12-4	many	TGTGCCAGCAGTTTACATGCGGGGATCACAGATACGCAGTATTTT	CASSLHAGITDTQYF
.	TRBJ2-3	15	TRBV15	.	TGTGCCACCAGCAGTTGGACGGATAGCACAGATACGCAGTATTTT	CATSSWTDSTDTQYF
.	TRBJ2-7	15	TRBV5-1	.	TGCGCCAGCAGCTCGGACCGGGTCAAGACCTACGAGCAGTACTTC	CASSSDRVKTYEQYF
TRBD2	TRBJ2-3	17	TRBV7-9	.	TGTGCCAGCAGCTCGACGGGGGGCGGGGGGGTCACAGATACGCAGTATTTT	CASSSTGGGGVTDTQYF
.	TRBJ1-5	16	TRBV6-5	.	TGTGCCACCCACCAAGGAAGGCCCCATAGCAATCAGCCCCAGCATTTT	CATHQGRPHSNQPQHF
.	TRBJ1-1	16	TRBV5-5	.	TGTGCCAGCAGCTTGGAAACCCTATTAGAGCACACTGAAGCTTTCTTT	CASSLETLLEHTEAFF
.	TRBJ1-6	15	TRBV7-6	many	TGTGCCAGCAGCGCCAGGGATTTGGTCAATTCACCCCTCCACTTT	CASSARDLVNSPLHF
TRBD1	TRBJ1-2	15	TRBV27	few	TGTGCCAGCAGTTTATCTAAGGGGGCTTTTTATGGCTACACCTTC	CASSLSKGAFYGYTF
.	TRBJ2-7	15	TRBV7-6	.	TGTGCCAGCAGCTCTCCTGGCGGGCTAGGCTTCGAGCAGTACTTC	CASSSPGGLGFEQYF
TRBD1	TRBJ2-7	17	TRBV15	few	TGTGCCACCAGCAGGGACAGGGGGCTCCGGCCTATTTACAAGCAGTACTTC	CATSRDRGLRPIYKQYF
TRBD2	TRBJ2-1	14	TRBV10-3	medium-sized	TGTGCCATCAGACTAGCGGGGGGTTACAATGAGCAGTTCTTC	CAIRLAGGYNEQFF
TRBD1	TRBJ2-2	17	TRBV12-3/TRBV12-4	.	TGTGCCAGCAGTGGAGAGGGGACAGACGAAGGGACCGGGGAGCTGTTTTTT	CASSGEGTDEGTGELFF
.	TRBJ2-1	13	TRBV7-4	few	TGTGCCAGCAGCCCCCCCGAGCAGGGAGAGCAGTTCTTC	CASSPPEQGEQFF
.	TRBJ2-1	12	TRBV19	few	TGTGCCATTAGTCTCACAGGCGGTGAGCAGTTCTTC	CAISLTGGEQFF
TRBD2	TRBJ2-1	17	TRBV6-1	few	TGTGCCAGCAGTGAACAGCGGGGGGGCAGTACCTACAATGAGCAGTTCTTC	CASSEQRGGSTYNEQFF
.	TRBJ1-5	14	TRBV12-3/TRBV12-4	.	TGTGCCACCACCGGCGGGGGGAGCAATCAGCCCCAGCATTTT	CATTGGGSNQPQHF
.	TRBJ1-1	13	TRBV7-9	.	TGTGCCAGCAGCCCCCGGGCCCCTCGGAGAGCTTTCTTT	CASSPRAPRRAFF
.	TRBJ2-5	13	TRBV27	.	TGTGCCAGCAGTTTAGCTACCGAAGAGACCCAGTACTTC	CASSLATEETQYF
.	TRBJ2-2	16	TRBV14	once	TGTGCCAGCAGCGAAGGGTCCTTTGGTCGCGCCGGGGAGCTGTTTTTT	CASSEGSFGRAGELFF
.	TRBJ2-5	15	TRBV7-6	few	TGTGCCAGCAGCTTAGAGGTGGGGGATAAGGAGACCCAGTACTTC	CASSLEVGDKETQYF
TRBD1	TRBJ1-2	14	TRBV27	.	TGTGCCAGCAGTTTATCGACAGGGGGCAATGGCTACACCTTC	CASSLSTGGNGYTF
.	TRBJ1-5	12	TRBV20-1	many	TGCAGTGGACGGAGGGGGGATCAGCCCCAGCATTTT	CSGRRGDQPQHF
.	TRBJ2-5	18	TRBV7-9	.	TGTGCCAGCAGCTGGCCCAGGGAGGCGCCTAACCCCCAAGAGACCCAGTACTTC	CASSWPREAPNPQETQYF
.	TRBJ1-5	15	TRBV5-5	.	TGTGCCAGCAGCTTAAAAGGCGGCGTTAATCAGCCCCAGCATTTT	CASSLKGGVNQPQHF
.	TRBJ2-2	15	TRBV11-1	few	TGTGCCAGCAGCCCAGAAACCGGTCAACCCGGGGAGCTGTTTTTT	CASSPETGQPGELFF
.	TRBJ1-5	14	TRBV11-2	.	TGTGCCAGCAACTTAGACGGAGTGAATCAGCCCCAGCATTTT	CASNLDGVNQPQHF
TRBD2	TRBJ2-1	15	TRBV29-1	many	TGCAGCGTTGAAGGCCTAGCGGGGGGAGACAATGAGCAGTTCTTC	CSVEGLAGGDNEQFF
.	TRBJ2-4	14	TRBV27	few	TGTGCCAGCAGTCTACAGGGTTGGGGTGACATTCAGTACTTC	CASSLQGWGDIQYF
.	TRBJ1-2	12	TRBV6-8	few	TGTGCCAGCAGTACCCCCGGAGGAGGCTACACCTTC	CASSTPGGGYTF
.	TRBJ2-7	16	TRBV4-1	few	TGCGCCAGCAGCCCGGGGCTCTCCGCCCATACCTACGAGCAGTACTTC	CASSPGLSAHTYEQYF
.	TRBJ1-1	17	TRBV11-2	once	TGTGCCAGCAGCTTCGACCAACCAGGGGCTACTTTCACTGAAGCTTTCTTT	CASSFDQPGATFTEAFF
.	TRBJ1-1	12	TRBV6-2/TRBV6-3	.	TGTGCCAGCAGTTACGCGGGAGCTGAAGCTTTCTTT	CASSYAGAEAFF
.	TRBJ1-2	17	TRBV6-5	.	TGTGCCAGCAGTTACTACCACAACCCGATCATCGCCCTTGGCTACACCTTC	CASSYYHNPIIALGYTF
.	TRBJ1-1	12	TRBV6-6	.	TGTGCCAGCAGTTATTCGACGGAGGGTGCTTTCTTT	CASSYSTEGAFF
.	TRBJ1-3	15	TRBV7-9	few	TGTGCCAGCAGCCCCAGGCAAAGCTCTGGAAACACCATATATTTT	CASSPRQSSGNTIYF
.	TRBJ1-5	18	TRBV3-1	few	TGTGCCAGCAGCCACCGAGTCCGGGTGGCAAGCAAGGATCAGCCCCAGCATTTT	CASSHRVRVASKDQPQHF
.	TRBJ1-4	14	TRBV4-1	many	TGCGCCAGCAGCCAACCCTTACGAAGGAGAAAACTGTTTTTT	CASSQPLRRRKLFF
TRBD2	TRBJ2-1	16	TRBV2	few	TGTGCCAGCAGTAACCCGACTAGCGGGGCAGTGAATGAGCAGTTCTTC	CASSNPTSGAVNEQFF
TRBD2	TRBJ2-5	15	TRBV7-3	.	TGTGCCAGCAGCTTAACACCGGGGGGATTGGAGACCCAGTACTTC	CASSLTPGGLETQYF
TRBD2	TRBJ2-3	15	TRBV5-1	.	TGCGCCAGCAGCGAGGACCCTCCGGGAGGGGATACGCAGTATTTT	CASSEDPPGGDTQYF
TRBD2	TRBJ2-5	15	TRBV4-2	many	TGTGCCAGCAGCCAAGATCTAGCGGGGCAAGAGACCCAGTACTTC	CASSQDLAGQETQYF
.	TRBJ1-6	14	TRBV27	few	TGTGCCAGCAGTTATAGGGTCGGTAATTCACCCCTCCACTTT	CASSYRVGNSPLHF
TRBD2	TRBJ2-5	14	TRBV7-7	many	TGTGCTAGCAGCACGTTAGCGGGGGGAGAGACCCAGTACTTC	CASSTLAGGETQYF
.	TRBJ1-1	15	TRBV5-5	.	TGTGCCAGCAGCTCGGGAAGGGGTTGGGGTATTGAAGCTTTCTTT	CASSSGRGWGIEAFF
.	TRBJ1-3	14	TRBV6-5	many	TGTGCCAGCAGTTACCAGGGATCTGGAAACACCATATATTTT	CASSYQGSGNTIYF
TRBD1	TRBJ1-1	19	TRBV6-8	.	TGTGCCAGCAGTTACCTTACAACAGGGGGCGCGGGCATGAACACTGAAGCTTTCTTT	CASSYLTTGGAGMNTEAFF
TRBD2	TRBJ2-7	16	TRBV6-5	.	TGTGCCAGCAGTTACAAACTAGCGGGGGGGCCGTACGAGCAGTACTTC	CASSYKLAGGPYEQYF
TRBD1	TRBJ1-2	14	TRBV7-9	.	TGTGCCAGCTTCGGGGAGACAGGGGTTCCTGGCTACACCTTC	CASFGETGVPGYTF